A single sample is the source of the 28 T cell receptor beta chains below, sequenced in a study of blood T cell repertoires in COVID-19 (dated by TCRdb to the early 2020s). Receptors were amplified or captured by the immunoSEQ multiplex PCR assay. TCRdb re-hosts the immuneACCESS table, in-frame sequences only. Its copies lack some clones; in the studies checked, an unresolved V gene accounts for under half of them, and the cause for the rest is not known. For this sample there are 64,000 or so clones; 80% to 90% appear just once. 0.9% to 1.5% of the sample is taken by the ten largest. The sample was peripheral blood. The receptors come from a man aged 35-49 years with acute or convalescent COVID-19.

The chain has TRBV5-1 and TRBJ2-2; D is perhaps TRBD2 (6 bases). The V gene lost 3 bases and the J gene lost 2 bases, with 8 bases spanning the gap. CDR3 length equals 14 residues. CDR1 is SGHRS and CDR2 is YFSETQ in the germline V gene. CDR3 protein: CASSSGENTGELFF. The DNA for the CDR3 is TGCGCCAGCAGCTCGGGAGAAAACACCGGGGAGCTGTTTTTT.

The V and J genes are TRBV18 and TRBJ1-5; no definite D call. CDR1 is KGHSH and CDR2 is LQKENI in the germline V gene. This CDR3 has 13 residues. Trimming took off 3 bases at V and 3 bases at J, with 6 bases between the two ends. The CDR3 sequence is CASSPINNQPQHF. The DNA for the CDR3 is TGTGCCAGCTCACCTATTAACAATCAGCCCCAGCATTTT.

Only one count was recorded for this clone. This chain uses TRBV27 with TRBJ1-1, with D unclear. The germline CDR1 and CDR2 sequences are MNHEY and SMNVEV (reference sequence). Trimming pared 3 bases from V and 5 bases from J, leaving 10 bases between. CDR3 size: 13 residues. The CDR3 sequence is CASSFRDGTEAFF. The DNA for the CDR3 is TGTGCCAGCAGTTTTAGAGACGGGACTGAAGCTTTCTTT.

J is TRBJ1-1 and V is TRBV24-1; D possibly corresponds to TRBD1 (5 bases). V was clipped by 6 bases and J by 3 bases, with 10 bases between them. This CDR3 contains 13 residues. Germline lookup yields CDR1 KGHDR and CDR2 SFDVKD. The CDR3 sequence is CATSRGEDTEAFF. CDR3 DNA sequence: TGTGCCACCAGTCGGGGGGAGGACACTGAAGCTTTCTTT.

This clone is a singleton in its sample. The gene calls are TRBV5-5 and TRBJ1-2, with TRBD1 as a possible D gene (5 bases). From germline, CDR1 is SGHKS and CDR2 YYEKEE (reference sequence). V was clipped by 3 bases and J by 0 bases, with 9 bases between them. The CDR3 consists of 14 residues. Here the CDR3 reads CASSSDMANYGYTF. The CDR3 nucleotides are TGTGCCAGCAGCTCGGACATGGCTAACTATGGCTACACCTTC.

The chain uses TRBV7-2 and TRBJ1-3; D unclear. The V gene lost 5 bases and the J gene lost 8 bases, with 22 bases spanning the gap. The length of the CDR3 is 16 residues. Germline CDR1 reads SGHTA; CDR2 reads FQGNSA. CDR3 in amino acids: CASSPPGVYPRDTIYF. CDR3 DNA: TGTGCCAGCAGCCCCCCTGGAGTGTACCCCCGGGACACCATATATTTT.

The chain carries TRBV30 and TRBJ2-1; TRBD2 aligns across 13 bases. This CDR3 is built from 16 residues. V gave up 0 bases and J gave up 9 bases; unmatched junction bases: 8. Per germline, CDR1 GTSNPN and CDR2 SVGIG (reference sequence). The CDR3 reads CAWSVPGTSGVVEQFF. CDR3 sequence (DNA): TGTGCCTGGAGTGTCCCCGGGACTAGCGGGGTTGTTGAGCAGTTCTTC. The full variable domain, with the rest looked up from reference TRBV30 and TRBJ2-1, is SQTIHQWPATLVQPVGSPLSLECTVEGTSNPNLYWYRQAAGRGLQLLFYSVGIGQISSEVPQNLSASRPQDRQFILSSKKLLLSDSGFYLCAWSVPGTSGVVEQFFGPGTRLTVL.

The rearrangement links TRBV7-2 to TRBJ2-2, with D maybe TRBD1 (5 bases). The CDR3 totals 15 residues. Trimming removed 1 base from V and 6 bases from J, with 12 bases in between. The germline V gene has CDR1 SGHTA and CDR2 FQGNSA. The CDR3 reads CASSLDSRAAGELFF. The CDR3 DNA is TGTGCCAGCAGCTTAGACAGCAGGGCGGCCGGGGAGCTGTTTTTT.

This clone was seen a handful of times. The V gene is TRBV2, the J gene TRBJ1-2; perhaps TRBD1 as D (5 bases). The length of the CDR3 is 15 residues. Trimming pared 8 bases from V and 4 bases from J, leaving 20 bases between. Germline V lookup: CDR1 SNHLY, CDR2 FYNNEI. The CDR3 bases are TGTGCCAGCGGAGAGGAGGGGCTGGGGAGCTATGGCTACACCTTC. This encodes CASGEEGLGSYGYTF.

This clone has just one count. Sequence at one end of the junction differs from germline and may be a read error. The V gene is TRBV18, the J gene TRBJ1-2; 7 nucleotides match TRBD1. This CDR3 is 14 amino acids long. Germline CDR1 reads KGHSH; CDR2 reads LQKENI. The CDR3 region is CASSPFGTARTPYF. DNA of the CDR3: TGTGCCAGCTCACCCTTTGGGACAGCTAGAACCCCTTACTTC.

The chain joins TRBV5-4 to TRBJ1-6; D possibly corresponds to TRBD1 (6 bases). The CDR3 totals 16 residues. Germline V gene data show CDR1 as SGHNT and CDR2 as YYREEE (reference sequence). Trimming stripped 3 bases from V and 2 bases from J, with 12 bases between. The chain's CDR3 is CASSSVGGAYNSPLHF. CDR3 bases: TGTGCCAGCAGCTCCGTAGGGGGGGCCTATAATTCACCCCTCCACTTT.

CDR3 DNA sequence: TGCGCCAGCAGTGATCCAGGCGGCAATCAGCCCCAGCATTTT. Encoded protein: CASSDPGGNQPQHF. V and J are TRBV10-2 and TRBJ1-5; no definite D call. Germline assignment: CDR1 WSHSY and CDR2 SAAADI. V was trimmed by 3 bases and J by 2 bases, leaving 8 bases between them. There are 14 residues in the CDR3.

This clone was counted a single time. J is TRBJ1-2 and V is TRBV18; D is possibly TRBD1 (6 bases). Trimming removed 3 bases at V and 6 bases at J, with 8 bases between. The CDR3 is 12 residues long. Looked up from germline, CDR1 is KGHSH and CDR2 is LQKENI. As DNA, the CDR3 is TGTGCCAGCTCACCTCAGGGGAATGGCTACACCTTC. Protein product: CASSPQGNGYTF.

The V gene is TRBV12-5, the J gene TRBJ1-5; D is perhaps TRBD1 (5 bases). V lost 6 bases to trimming and J lost 9 bases, with 15 bases between them. The germline V gene encodes CDR1 LGHNT and CDR2 FRNRAP. CDR3 length: 13 residues. The CDR3 is CASGLDRTLPQHF. The CDR3 DNA reads as TGTGCTAGTGGCCTTGACAGAACCTTGCCCCAGCATTTT.

The chain employs TRBV2 and TRBJ2-3; the D gene is possibly TRBD2 (5 bases). With 3 bases removed from V and 4 bases from J, the gap between germline ends came to 8 bases. CDR3 length: 13 residues. Germline CDR1 SNHLY, CDR2 FYNNEI. CDR3 loop: CASSDQLADTQYF. The CDR3 DNA sequence: TGTGCCAGCAGTGACCAACTAGCAGATACGCAGTATTTT.

The V gene is TRBV7-6, the J gene TRBJ1-3; TRBD1 might be the D (6 bases). Trimming left V 2 bases short and J 0 bases short, with 17 bases between. Germline CDR1 is SGHVS and CDR2 is FNYEAQ. This CDR3 is built from 18 residues. In nucleotides, the CDR3 is TGTGCCAGCAGCTTACGTCCCTCAGGGGCAAGCTCTGGAAACACCATATATTTT. This translates into CASSLRPSGASSGNTIYF.

This sequence joins TRBV27 and TRBJ1-1, with a weak D call TRBD1 (6 bases). V dropped 9 bases and J dropped 7 bases, with 30 bases sitting between them. This CDR3 is built from 17 residues. Germline V gene sequence: CDR1 MNHEY, CDR2 SMNVEV (reference sequence). Here the CDR3 DNA reads TGTGCCAGTCGAAGGAGAGGAACTGCGGGGGGCGATAGTGAAGCTTTCTTT. Its protein is CASRRRGTAGGDSEAFF.

The V and J genes are TRBV9 and TRBJ2-1; 10 nucleotides line up with TRBD1. V lost 3 bases and J lost 2; bases outside the gene matches: 2. The CDR3 length is 15 residues. Germline-derived CDR1 and CDR2 are SGDLS and YYNGEE. CDR3 loop: CASSEGQGPYNEQFF. Here the CDR3 DNA reads TGTGCCAGCAGCGAGGGACAGGGGCCCTACAATGAGCAGTTCTTC.

The genes are TRBV25-1 and TRBJ1-6; the D is unclear. This CDR3 has 17 amino acids. Trimming left V 1 base short and J 11 bases short, with 21 bases between. Germline values: CDR1 MGHDK, CDR2 SYGVNS. CDR3 sequence (DNA): TGTGCCAGCAGTGAATCTAAGTGGTCGGGGAGTGGGCCACCCCTCCACTTT. This encodes CASSESKWSGSGPPLHF.

V is TRBV5-1 and J is TRBJ1-1; TRBD1 matches at 9 bases. Germline assignment: CDR1 SGHRS and CDR2 YFSETQ. V lost 3 bases to trimming and J lost 5 bases; unmatched junction nucleotides: 8. The CDR3 length is 15 residues. The CDR3: CASSSGQGMRTEAFF. CDR3 nucleotide sequence: TGCGCCAGCAGCTCGGGACAGGGTATGAGGACTGAAGCTTTCTTT.

V usage is TRBV19 and J usage is TRBJ1-6; 7 bases align to TRBD1. The germline gives CDR1 LNHDA, CDR2 SQIVND (reference sequence). Losses at the gene ends were 6 bases for V and 0 bases for J; bases not matched to a gene: 8. The CDR3 is 17 amino acids. The CDR3 nucleotides are TGTGCCAGTAGAAGGACAGGCCCTAGCTCCTATAATTCACCCCTCCACTTT. It specifies CASRRTGPSSYNSPLHF.

V is TRBV30 and J is TRBJ1-3; 9 bases are shared with TRBD1. The V and J ends lost 5 bases and 0 bases, in that order; junction bases with no gene match: 5. The CDR3 runs 15 residues. Germline V gene data show CDR1 as GTSNPN and CDR2 as SVGIG (reference sequence). For the CDR3, the DNA is TGTGCCTGGGGGACAGGGAGAATCTCTGGAAACACCATATATTTT. Translation gives CAWGTGRISGNTIYF. The full variable domain, with the rest looked up from reference TRBV30 and TRBJ1-3, is SQTIHQWPATLVQPVGSPLSLECTVEGTSNPNLYWYRQAAGRGLQLLFYSVGIGQISSEVPQNLSASRPQDRQFILSSKKLLLSDSGFYLCAWGTGRISGNTIYFGEGSWLTVV.

The chain joins TRBV27 to TRBJ2-1, with 11 bases identical to TRBD2. V shed 4 bases, J shed 2 bases, and the junction held 10 bases outside the gene matches. Per the germline V gene, CDR1 is MNHEY and CDR2 is SMNVEV (reference sequence). CDR3 length equals 18 residues. CDR3 coding DNA: TGTGCCAGCAGTTCCCAAATAGCGGGGGGGCTACCCTACAATGAGCAGTTCTTC. Amino acids: CASSSQIAGGLPYNEQFF.

V usage is TRBV7-9 and J usage is TRBJ2-5; weak D call: TRBD2 (5 bases). This CDR3 contains 17 residues. Germline V gene lookup returns CDR1 SEHNR and CDR2 FQNEAQ (reference sequence). Trimming cost V 4 bases and J 1 base, with 19 bases left between them. CDR3 sequence (DNA): TGTGCCAGCAGCTCCGGGGTTGACCGGGATTTCCAAGAGACCCAGTACTTC. Encoded protein: CASSSGVDRDFQETQYF.

V usage is TRBV4-2 and J usage is TRBJ1-6; 7 bases align to TRBD1. The germline V gene has CDR1 LGHNA and CDR2 YNFKEQ. The CDR3 length is 14 residues. The J segment lost 10 bases and the V segment lost 3 bases, leaving 6 bases of the junction unmatched. The CDR3 region has the DNA TGTGCCAGCAGCCACCCCACAGGGGACTCACCCCTCCACTTT. This encodes CASSHPTGDSPLHF.

The chain recombines TRBV29-1 with TRBJ2-1, with D maybe TRBD2 (7 bases). This CDR3 is built from 14 residues. With 7 bases removed from V and 4 bases from J, the gap between germline ends came to 17 bases. Germline V gene lookup returns CDR1 SQVTM and CDR2 ANQGSEA. CDR3 amino acids: CSAKRDTEYNEQFF. DNA of the CDR3: TGCAGCGCCAAGCGGGACACTGAATACAATGAGCAGTTCTTC.

The rearrangement links TRBV11-3 to TRBJ2-7; TRBD2 matches at 8 bases. CDR1 and CDR2 (germline): SGHNT, YENEEA. CDR3 size: 15 residues. V lost 1 base to trimming and J lost 8 bases; unmatched junction nucleotides: 10. The CDR3 sequence: CASSLGAGGPDQQYF. The CDR3 nucleotides are TGTGCCAGCAGCTTAGGCGCGGGGGGCCCAGACCAGCAGTACTTC.

The rearrangement links TRBV9 to TRBJ2-4, with D maybe TRBD1 (5 bases). CDR1 SGDLS and CDR2 YYNGEE come from the germline V gene. Trimming took off 0 bases at V and 0 bases at J, with 13 bases between the two ends. The length of the CDR3 is 17 residues. CDR3 sequence reads: CASSVVQGILAKNIQYF. The CDR3 DNA follows: TGTGCCAGCAGCGTAGTCCAGGGAATATTAGCCAAAAACATTCAGTACTTC.